What follows describes a single T cell receptor (beta chain). This sample stems from a study of regulatory T cells in long-lasting Graves disease. V dropped 7 bases and J dropped 5 bases, with 10 bases sitting between them. Germline loops: CDR1 KGHDR, CDR2 SFDVKD. The CDR3 contains 13 residues. Time point: newly diagnosed GD, antithyroid drugs for less than 3 months. RNA isolated from PBMCs was used to make the TCR library. CDR3-region Arm-PCR and iRepertoire HTBI primers produced the TCR beta libraries. Using its own MiXCR run on the multiplex PCR reads, TCRdb lists one record per CDR3 protein. The repertoire includes around 320,000 distinct CDR3 sequences, around 15% of them detected once, and about 27% sits in the top ten. These data were also reused for a study on T cells in Graves' hyperthyroidism and ophthalmopathy.

This TCR derives from a middle-aged man with Graves disease. The specimen was peripheral blood mononuclear cells (PBMCs), collected at new diagnosis, from a patient treated with antithyroid drugs. The V gene is TRBV24-1, the J gene TRBJ2-2, with D possibly matching TRBD1 (5 bases). The CDR3 reads CATSLPGTGELFF. The CDR3 DNA reads as TGTGCCACCAGCCTCCCAGGGACCGGGGAGCTGTTTTTT.